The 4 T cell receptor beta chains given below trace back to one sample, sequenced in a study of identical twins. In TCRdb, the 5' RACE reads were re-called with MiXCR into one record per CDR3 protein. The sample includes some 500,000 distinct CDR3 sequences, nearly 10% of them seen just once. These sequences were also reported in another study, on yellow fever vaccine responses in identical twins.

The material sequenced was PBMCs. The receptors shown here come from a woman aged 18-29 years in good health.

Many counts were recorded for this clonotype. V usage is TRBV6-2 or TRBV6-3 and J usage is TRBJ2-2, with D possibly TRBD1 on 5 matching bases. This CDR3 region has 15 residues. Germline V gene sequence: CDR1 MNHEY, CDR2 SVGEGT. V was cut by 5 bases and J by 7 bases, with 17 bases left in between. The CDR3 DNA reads TGTGCCAGCAGTGACCAGGGCCCAATTGGCGGGGAGCTGTTTTTT. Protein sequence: CASSDQGPIGGELFF.

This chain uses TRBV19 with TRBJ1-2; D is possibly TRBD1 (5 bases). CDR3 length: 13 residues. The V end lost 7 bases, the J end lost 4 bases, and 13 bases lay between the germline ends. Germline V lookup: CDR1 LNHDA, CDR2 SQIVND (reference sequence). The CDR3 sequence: CASTRTPFYGYTF. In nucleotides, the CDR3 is TGTGCCAGTACCCGGACACCTTTCTATGGCTACACCTTC.

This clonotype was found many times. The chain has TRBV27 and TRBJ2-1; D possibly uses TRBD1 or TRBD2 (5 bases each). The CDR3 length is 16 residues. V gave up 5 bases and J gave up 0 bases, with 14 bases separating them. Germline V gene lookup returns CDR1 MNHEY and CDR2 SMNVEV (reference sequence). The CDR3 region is CASSIYVGGSYNEQFF. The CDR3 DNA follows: TGTGCCAGCAGTATTTACGTTGGGGGCTCCTACAATGAGCAGTTCTTC.

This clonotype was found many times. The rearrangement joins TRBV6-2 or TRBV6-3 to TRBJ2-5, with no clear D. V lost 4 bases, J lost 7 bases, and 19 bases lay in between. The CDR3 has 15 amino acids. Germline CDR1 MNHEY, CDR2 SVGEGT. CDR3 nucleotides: TGTGCCAGCAGTTCTATAGCTCGGTTGGGCGCGACCCAGTACTTC. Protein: CASSSIARLGATQYF.